A selection of T cell receptor beta chains follows, all from one sample in a study of cytomegalovirus exposure and HLA in healthy donors. The data were produced by immunoSEQ multiplex PCR, yet TCRdb's version contains in-frame clones alone and is incomplete. The repertoire holds about 94,000 clones, with more than 70% as singletons. Sequencing was performed on PBMCs. The receptors were gathered from a woman in her 40s in good health and CMV-seronegative. Each CDR3 is given with its conserved first and last residue. A D gene is named only where the DNA matches it firmly. A row's size may be missing; if present it is once, few, many or a size class.

TRBD1,TRBV6-1,-,TRBJ1-4,CASSEAGQGAKLFF,TGTGCCAGCAGTGAAGCGGGACAGGGGGCAAAACTGTTTTTT
TRBD1,TRBV18,-,TRBJ2-7,CASSPPGTGELGQYF,TGTGCCAGCTCACCACCCGGGACAGGGGAATTGGGGCAGTACTTC
TRBD1,TRBV30,-,TRBJ1-5,CACRGQLNQPQHF,TGTGCCTGCCGGGGACAGCTCAATCAGCCCCAGCATTTT
-,TRBV27,few,TRBJ1-6,CASSFRQSPGVHSPLHF,TGTGCCAGCAGTTTTAGACAGAGCCCGGGGGTTCATTCACCCCTCCACTTT
-,TRBV4-2,-,TRBJ1-2,CASSQENPTYGYTF,TGTGCCAGCAGCCAAGAAAACCCTACCTATGGCTACACCTTC
TRBD2,TRBV7-2,-,TRBJ2-5,CASSRTRGFQETQYF,TGTGCCAGCAGTAGAACGCGGGGGTTCCAAGAGACCCAGTACTTC
TRBD1,TRBV15,-,TRBJ1-4,CATSRVGRQGAEKFF,TGTGCCACCAGCAGAGTAGGTCGACAGGGAGCGGAAAAGTTTTTT
TRBD1,TRBV29-1,-,TRBJ2-7,CSIGQGAYEQYF,TGCAGCATAGGACAGGGGGCTTACGAGCAGTACTTC
TRBD1,TRBV5-1,once,TRBJ1-4,CASTPTGVGEKLFF,TGCGCCAGCACCCCAACAGGGGTCGGTGAAAAACTGTTTTTT
-,TRBV18,-,TRBJ1-4,CASSPPNREPGEKLFF,TGTGCCAGCTCACCACCGAACAGGGAACCGGGGGAAAAACTGTTTTTT
-,TRBV5-5,-,TRBJ2-5,CASSFPGTETQYF,TGTGCCAGCAGCTTCCCAGGAACAGAGACCCAGTACTTC
-,TRBV5-1,-,TRBJ1-5,CASSPTGRGGQPQHF,TGCGCCAGCAGCCCAACGGGCAGGGGTGGTCAGCCCCAGCATTTT
-,TRBV14,-,TRBJ2-1,CASSQRGYNEQFF,TGTGCCAGCAGCCAAAGGGGATACAATGAGCAGTTCTTC
-,TRBV18,-,TRBJ1-4,CASSPPSRGEGEKLFF,TGTGCCAGCTCACCACCGAGTCGGGGAGAGGGTGAAAAACTGTTTTTT
-,TRBV6-1,-,TRBJ2-6,CASSGYTGANVLTF,TGTGCCAGCAGTGGATACACTGGGGCCAACGTCCTGACTTTC
-,TRBV4-1,few,TRBJ2-2,CASSQRGRQGRAGELFF,TGCGCCAGCAGCCAACGGGGGAGACAGGGTAGAGCCGGGGAGCTGTTTTTT
-,TRBV7-9,-,TRBJ1-4,CASSDTGLTNEKLFF,TGTGCCAGCAGCGACACAGGCTTAACTAATGAAAAACTGTTTTTT
-,TRBV5-6,-,TRBJ2-5,CASSPRGSETQYF,TGTGCCAGCAGCCCTAGGGGATCGGAGACCCAGTACTTC
TRBD1,TRBV9,-,TRBJ2-3,CASSPRQGPSTDTQYF,TGTGCCAGCAGCCCCCGACAGGGGCCCTCCACAGATACGCAGTATTTT
TRBD1,TRBV30,few,TRBJ1-4,CAWSVRQGGEKLFF,TGTGCCTGGAGTGTCAGACAGGGAGGCGAAAAACTGTTTTTT
TRBD1,TRBV27,-,TRBJ2-7,CASGRPGQGTYEQYF,TGTGCCAGCGGACGACCGGGACAGGGGACCTACGAGCAGTACTTC
-,TRBV27,-,TRBJ2-1,CASSLSRVFGNEQFF,TGTGCCAGCAGTTTATCGAGGGTATTCGGCAATGAGCAGTTCTTC
-,TRBV11-1,-,TRBJ2-3,CASSPHRELTDTQYF,TGTGCCAGCAGCCCCCATCGAGAGCTTACAGATACGCAGTATTTT
TRBD2,TRBV7-2,once,TRBJ2-5,CASSSSKRGGIETQYF,TGTGCCAGCAGCTCGTCTAAGCGGGGGGGCATAGAGACCCAGTACTTC
TRBD1,TRBV28,-,TRBJ1-5,CASSPPTGTASTPQHF,TGTGCCAGCAGTCCCCCCACGGGGACAGCTAGTACGCCCCAGCATTTT
TRBD1,TRBV5-4,few,TRBJ2-7,CASRGDRGSREQYF,TGTGCCAGCAGGGGGGACAGGGGCTCCCGCGAGCAGTACTTC
-,TRBV5-4,once,TRBJ1-4,CASSWGERTEKLFF,TGTGCCAGCAGCTGGGGAGAGAGGACTGAAAAACTGTTTTTT
TRBD1,TRBV9,-,TRBJ1-4,CASSVRDSEKLFF,TGTGCCAGCAGCGTCCGGGACAGTGAAAAACTGTTTTTT
-,TRBV6-5,once,TRBJ1-6,CASRTLRRGPLHF,TGTGCCAGCAGGACTTTACGTAGGGGGCCCCTCCACTTT
TRBD2,TRBV29-1,-,TRBJ2-1,CSVPTSGGVGGEQFF,TGCAGCGTTCCCACTAGCGGGGGGGTAGGAGGTGAGCAGTTCTTC
-,TRBV29-1,-,TRBJ2-7,CSVEDFTLRQQYF,TGCAGCGTTGAAGACTTTACTCTACGCCAGCAGTACTTC
-,TRBV19,few,TRBJ1-1,CASSIEPGLVDTEAFF,TGTGCCAGTAGTATAGAGCCCGGACTTGTGGACACTGAAGCTTTCTTT
TRBD2,TRBV5-6,-,TRBJ2-2,CASSLAGRALNTGELFF,TGTGCCAGCAGCTTGGCCGGGAGGGCCCTGAACACCGGGGAGCTGTTTTTT
-,TRBV7-2,-,TRBJ1-6,CASSLQGSGSPLHF,TGTGCCAGCAGCTTACAGGGTTCAGGTTCACCCCTCCACTTT
-,TRBV7-2,-,TRBJ1-2,CASTTWEGVGYTF,TGTGCCAGCACCACCTGGGAGGGGGTGGGCTACACCTTC
-,TRBV30,-,TRBJ1-1,CAWRLDSALQAFF,TGTGCCTGGAGGCTCGACAGCGCTTTACAAGCTTTCTTT
-,TRBV18,few,TRBJ1-5,CASSETTGNQPQHF,TGTGCCAGCTCAGAAACGACTGGGAATCAGCCCCAGCATTTT
TRBD1,TRBV9,-,TRBJ1-5,CASSESRGVNQPQHF,TGTGCCAGCAGCGAATCCAGGGGGGTCAATCAGCCCCAGCATTTT
-,TRBV7-9,-,TRBJ2-5,CAGASQELAQYF,TGTGCCGGGGCCAGTCAAGAGTTGGCCCAGTACTTC
-,TRBV2,-,TRBJ1-1,CASTPALRGNTEAFF,TGTGCCAGCACCCCGGCCCTCAGGGGGAACACTGAAGCTTTCTTT
-,TRBV9,-,TRBJ1-5,CASSEGVYSNQPQHF,TGTGCCAGCAGTGAGGGGGTTTATAGCAATCAGCCCCAGCATTTT
-,TRBV7-2,once,TRBJ2-7,CASSLRPGQYTYEQYF,TGTGCCAGCAGCTTACGACCGGGACAATACACCTACGAGCAGTACTTC
-,TRBV14,once,TRBJ2-1,CASSRANGVNEQFF,TGTGCCAGCAGCAGAGCGAACGGGGTAAATGAGCAGTTCTTC
-,TRBV5-1,-,TRBJ1-4,CASSLAGATNEKLFF,TGCGCCAGCAGCTTGGCGGGGGCAACTAATGAAAAACTGTTTTTT
-,TRBV19,-,TRBJ2-1,CASSMQGTRNEQFF,TGTGCCAGTAGTATGCAGGGTACGCGGAATGAGCAGTTCTTC
-,TRBV25-1,-,TRBJ1-2,CARPMGRNPYGYTF,TGTGCCAGGCCTATGGGGCGTAACCCCTATGGCTACACCTTC
-,TRBV6-7,-,TRBJ1-6,CARDRNYNSPLHF,TGTGCCAGGGACAGAAACTATAATTCACCCCTCCACTTT
TRBD2,TRBV6-5,few,TRBJ2-1,CASSLGTSDYNEQFF,TGTGCCAGCAGTTTAGGGACTAGCGACTACAATGAGCAGTTCTTC
-,TRBV28,-,TRBJ1-1,CASSAASTEAFF,TGTGCCAGCAGTGCGGCTAGCACTGAAGCTTTCTTT
-,TRBV19,few,TRBJ2-7,CASTAGTPGSYEQYF,TGTGCCAGTACCGCCGGGACACCAGGTTCCTACGAGCAGTACTTC
-,TRBV27,-,TRBJ1-1,CASSLSRGDQAEEAFF,TGTGCCAGCAGTTTATCCAGGGGCGATCAGGCCGAGGAAGCTTTCTTT
TRBD2,TRBV9,-,TRBJ2-3,CASSAEGTSIKGTQYF,TGTGCCAGCAGCGCCGAGGGGACTAGCATCAAGGGTACGCAGTATTTT
-,TRBV6-5,-,TRBJ1-2,CASTLQGNGYTF,TGTGCCAGCACCCTGCAGGGGAATGGCTACACCTTC
-,TRBV30,-,TRBJ1-2,CAWSGPGVRYTF,TGTGCCTGGAGTGGGCCAGGGGTGCGCTACACCTTC
-,TRBV6-6,-,TRBJ1-3,CASNNGGSGNTIYF,TGTGCCAGCAACAACGGGGGTTCTGGAAACACCATATATTTT